The sequence of this T cell receptor (beta chain) was determined in a study of Ad26.COV2.S vaccination and SARS-CoV-2 variants. Study-level results: Reportedly, spike-specific CD8+ and CD4+ T cell responses achieved substantial breadth once vaccination had taken place. Spike-specific TCR breadth was greater after Ad26.COV2.S than placebo.

Treatment reported: about 20 received Ad26.COV2.S at low or high dose, single or two shots; 5 received placebo; per-sample allocation not given. Repertoires come from day 63 after the first vaccine or placebo injection. This CDR3 has 13 residues. CDR1 is SGHRS and CDR2 is YFSETQ in the germline V gene. Trimming took 4 bases from V and 4 from J, leaving 9 bases between them. The data were produced by immunoSEQ multiplex PCR, yet TCRdb's version contains in-frame clones alone and is incomplete. The table records 350,000 to 500,000 clones, 90% of them present only once. Comment on this clone: Its antigen is unidentified.

This chain joins TRBV5-1 and TRBJ2-1; D is unclear. The sequencing used peripheral blood, collected in a trial of Ad26.COV2.S vaccine versus placebo. The sequence came from a person between 18 and 65 years old who received the Ad26.COV2.S COVID-19 vaccine or a placebo. The CDR3 loop is CASSAGDYNEQFF. The CDR3 DNA is TGCGCCAGCAGCGCAGGCGATTACAATGAGCAGTTCTTC.